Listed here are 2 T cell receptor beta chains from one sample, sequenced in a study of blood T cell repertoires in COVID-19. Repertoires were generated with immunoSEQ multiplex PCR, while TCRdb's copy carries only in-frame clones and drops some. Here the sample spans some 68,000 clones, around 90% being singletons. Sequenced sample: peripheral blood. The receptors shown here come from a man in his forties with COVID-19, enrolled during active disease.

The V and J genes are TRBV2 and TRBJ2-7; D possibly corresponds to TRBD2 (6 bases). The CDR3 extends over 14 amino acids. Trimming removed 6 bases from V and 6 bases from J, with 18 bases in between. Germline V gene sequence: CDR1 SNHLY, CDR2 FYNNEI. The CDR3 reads CASSPGRPGSEQYF. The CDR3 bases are TGTGCCAGCAGCCCCGGGAGACCGGGCTCCGAGCAGTACTTC. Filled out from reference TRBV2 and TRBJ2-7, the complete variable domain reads EPEVTQTPSHQVTQMGQEVILRCVPISNHLYFYWYRQILGQKVEFLVSFYNNEISEKSEIFDDQFSVERPDGSNFTLKIRSTKLEDSAMYFCASSPGRPGSEQYFGPGTRLTVT.

CDR3 nucleotide sequence: TGTGCCACCAAAGTTACAGGGGGCGGGCAAGAGACCCAGTACTTC. This sequence encodes CATKVTGGGQETQYF. The chain is built from TRBV19 and TRBJ2-5; 9 bases match TRBD1. Germline V gene sequence: CDR1 LNHDA, CDR2 SQIVND (reference sequence). The CDR3 is 15 amino acids. V dropped 10 bases and J dropped 2; count of bases not matched to a gene: 11.